This T cell receptor (beta chain) came from a study of shared clonotypes between healthy human individuals (TCRdb year 2020). Study-level background: Three men and two women, aged 18 to 49 years, made up the cohort. Different laboratories and diverse techniques were used to prepare libraries and sequence TCR repertoires, to increase sequencing depth and limit assay-specific biases. Leukapheresis yielded between about 0.85 and 10 billion PBMCs per donor. For each donor, CD4 naive and CD4 memory were each given three plates, CD8 naive was given two plates, and CD8 memory was given one plate. Blood TCR repertoires of roughly five healthy adults were deeply sequenced to estimate repertoire size and the extent of clonotype sharing between individuals.

Using the deep immunoSEQ assay, multiplex PCR amplified TCR CDR3 regions from genomic DNA. Genomic DNA extracted from each cell subset was distributed evenly over all wells of several immunoSEQ 96-well plates, and each plate served as one replicate. Each replicate PCR for sorted subsets received about 0.2 ug genomic DNA, equal to tens of thousands of T cell genomes. Purified libraries were measured with a Qubit 3.0 fluorometer, size-checked on a Bioanalyzer 2100, and measured again with the KAPA Library Quantification kit. Every immunoSEQ 96-well plate was sequenced on a separate single-read 150-cycle Illumina NextSeq 550 flow cell. The authors processed their data as follows. Because only junctional sequences without quality scores were contained in the immunoSEQ output, filtering matching that applied to full-length reads could not be performed. Sequences were annotated with PyIR, a Python wrapper for IgBLAST v1.9, and V/J genes and CDR3 were assigned using IMGT germline references. Any read was removed if the V/J assignment was weak (E-value above 1e-6), the CDR3 was missing, or the read contained stop codons, out-of-frame junctions, or ambiguous translated residues. V3J clonotypes were defined as sequences sharing an identical inferred V gene, J gene, and CDR3 amino acid sequence. The percentage overlap between two repertoires was calculated by dividing the number of shared unique clonotypes by the size of the smaller repertoire. Richness of each repertoire was evaluated using RTK rarefaction, the Chao1 estimator, and Recon v2.1 estimates of unobserved clonotypes. For all TCRbeta clonotypes obtained by the gDNA method from several donors, generation probabilities were computed with OLGA. The immuneACCESS repertoire file appears here via TCRdb, limited to in-frame rearrangements. These files lack a portion of the clones; in checked studies, under half of the deficit traces to unresolved V genes, and the cause of the others is not known. V, J and clone size reflect that table, while D and trimming were determined from the DNA. The sample table lists some 2.1 million clones, roughly 95% of them with a count of one. The top ten clonotypes cover about 0.13% of the sample.

CDR1 and CDR2, per the germline V gene, are SGHTA and FQGNSA. The CDR3 spans 16 residues, from the cysteine through the phenylalanine. Only the CDR3 portion is preserved as DNA: 48 bases, with reading frame beginning at the first base. A distance of 16 bases separates the germline ends of V and J, which lose 1 base and 4 bases respectively. The donors were healthy, HIV-negative adults with no recently reported acute infections or vaccinations. Every donor was a Caucasian adult residing in Nashville, Tennessee, USA. CD4+ T cells were enriched by magnetic negative selection, after which naive cells were positively selected on CD45RA and the negative fraction was taken as the memory subset. Blood was collected by leukapheresis, and PBMCs were isolated by Ficoll-Histopaque density gradient centrifugation and then cryopreserved in liquid nitrogen vapor phase. Analytical flow cytometry was used to check the purity and quantity of every magnetically sorted T cell population. Genomic DNA was isolated from each sorted fraction and quantified by UV absorbance on a Nanodrop 2000c.

Note on this clone: Its antigen is currently not known. Per-nucleotide qualities are absent, and no much larger clonotype sits a single base away.

What the research found in general, with its limitations: Based on pairwise subsampling, the degree of clonotype sharing among donors was expected to be affected by sequencing depth. Sampling was limited to blood, and TCR repertoires in tissue likely differ from TCR repertoires in blood. Compared with non-shared clonotypes, clonotypes shared by all four sorted-subset donors had higher generation probabilities. The small number of donors limited the genetic and exposure-history diversity represented. Estimated clonotype richness was generally larger for naive than for memory subsets. Even with the large sequencing depth, rarefaction of the sorted-subset datasets indicated that sequencing was incomplete. When four donors were compared, the shared fraction of clonotypes was 5% to 6.5% for naive CD4, about 4% for naive CD8, 2.3% for memory CD4, and 0.3% to 0.5% for memory CD8.

The sequenced material came from naive CD4+ T cells sorted from blood. The intended sense of this specimen's cell subset or site label: CD45RA+ positively selected. This sequence uses TRBV7-2 and TRBJ2-5; the D element might be TRBD1 or TRBD2, as each aligns at 6 bases. The TCR originated in a man in his late teens or twenties in good health. At the DNA level, the sequence is TGTGCCAGCAGCTTAGGGGGGGATAACAGGGTAGAGACCCAGTACTTC. Translated, this is CASSLGGDNRVETQYF.